A selection of T cell receptor beta chains follows, all from one sample in a study of blood T cell repertoires in COVID-19. TCRdb keeps only in-frame clones here, not all; method: immunoSEQ multiplex PCR. Altogether around 91,000 clones are present, over 75% being singletons, with the ten largest covering roughly 12%. Input material: peripheral blood. These receptors came from a human donor in a cohort sampled during active COVID-19. Each CDR3 is given with its conserved first and last residue. The order of the fields is V gene, clone size, D gene, J gene, CDR3 DNA, CDR3 protein. A D gene is named only where the DNA matches it firmly. Size is omitted from some rows. Given values are once, few, many or a class for expanded clones.

TRBV4-3	once	TRBD2	TRBJ2-3	TGCGCCAGCAGCCAAGATGGTAGCGGGGCTAGCACAGATACGCAGTATTTT	CASSQDGSGASTDTQYF
TRBV10-3	few	TRBD1	TRBJ2-7	TGTGCCACTACCTACGGGACAGTTTCATCCTACGAGCAGTACTTC	CATTYGTVSSYEQYF
TRBV6-5	.	TRBD1	TRBJ2-5	TGTGCCATCGCGACAGGGGTGGCGGAGACCCAGTACTTC	CAIATGVAETQYF
TRBV9	.	TRBD2	TRBJ2-5	TGTGCCAGCAGCGTAGCGGGCGGGAGGATTCAAGAGACCCAGTACTTC	CASSVAGGRIQETQYF
TRBV19	.	.	TRBJ1-2	TGTGCCAGTAGTATAGGAAGGAGGGTCCGAAACTATGGCTACACCTTC	CASSIGRRVRNYGYTF
TRBV27	.	TRBD1	TRBJ1-2	TGTGCCAGCAGTTTTCAGGGGGGAGGCCAAAATATCTATGGCTACACCTTC	CASSFQGGGQNIYGYTF
TRBV5-5	.	.	TRBJ1-1	TGTGCCAGCAACCCCTTGGGGGGGAGGGGGAACACTGAAGCTTTCTTT	CASNPLGGRGNTEAFF
TRBV12-3/TRBV12-4	.	.	TRBJ1-6	TGTGCCAGCAGTCAGGACAGACCCTTGACCCTCCACTTT	CASSQDRPLTLHF
TRBV5-1	.	TRBD1	TRBJ2-5	TGCGCCAGCAGCTTGGGCCAGGGGGCCAATACGCAAGAGACCCAGTACTTC	CASSLGQGANTQETQYF
TRBV6-2/TRBV6-3	.	TRBD1	TRBJ2-2	TGTGCCAGCAGTTACCCGGACAGGGACACCGGGGAGCTGTTTTTT	CASSYPDRDTGELFF
TRBV19	.	TRBD1	TRBJ2-3	TGTGCCAGTAGTCCCCAACCAACAGGGGGCGCAGATACGCAGTATTTT	CASSPQPTGGADTQYF
TRBV4-3	once	.	TRBJ1-2	TGCGCCAGCAGCCAAGACCAGGGTGTTAACTATGGCTACACCTTC	CASSQDQGVNYGYTF
TRBV19	once	TRBD1	TRBJ2-1	TGTGCCAGTAGTTCCTACTCGACAGGGTGGGAGGAGCAGTTCTTC	CASSSYSTGWEEQFF
TRBV27	.	TRBD1	TRBJ2-7	TGTGCCAGCAGTTTAGAGGGACAGGGGGCGAGGGAGCAGTACTTC	CASSLEGQGAREQYF
TRBV29-1	.	TRBD1	TRBJ2-6	TGCAGCGTTGTCGCCGGACAGGGGAGGGGCTCTGGGGCCAACGTCCTGACTTTC	CSVVAGQGRGSGANVLTF
TRBV29-1	.	TRBD2	TRBJ2-3	TGCAGCCTGGGAGCGGGAGGAGTGGATACGCAGTATTTT	CSLGAGGVDTQYF
TRBV5-1	.	TRBD2	TRBJ2-1	TGCGCCAGCAGCTTGGCTTCCGGACTAGCGACCTACAATGAGCAGTTCTTC	CASSLASGLATYNEQFF
TRBV7-9	.	.	TRBJ2-7	TGTGCCAGCAGCTTCCCCCTCCAGGGGCCGTTCCACGAGCAGTACTTC	CASSFPLQGPFHEQYF
TRBV6-1	.	.	TRBJ1-2	TGTGCCAGCAGTGAAGCCGGGTGGCGCGGAAACTATGGCTACACCTTC	CASSEAGWRGNYGYTF
TRBV29-1	.	.	TRBJ1-4	TGCAGCGTTGCGGTGGGGGGAAATGAAAAACTGTTTTTT	CSVAVGGNEKLFF
TRBV29-1	.	TRBD1	TRBJ2-2	TGCAGCACACCGGCTGGGACAGGACACACCGGGGAGCTGTTTTTT	CSTPAGTGHTGELFF
TRBV9	.	.	TRBJ1-6	TGTGCCAGCAGCGTACTCGCGGGGAGAGGTTCACCCCTCCACTTT	CASSVLAGRGSPLHF
TRBV6-4	.	TRBD1	TRBJ2-3	TGTGCCAGCAGTGACAGGGGACAGGGGGTCGATACGCAGTATTTT	CASSDRGQGVDTQYF
TRBV10-3	.	.	TRBJ2-1	TGTGCCATCAGTACGTCAGACAATGAGCAGTTCTTC	CAISTSDNEQFF
TRBV30	.	TRBD2	TRBJ2-7	TGTGCCTGGACCCCCCACGGGCAGGCGGGACTAGCGGTATCCTACGAGCAGTACTTC	CAWTPHGQAGLAVSYEQYF
TRBV6-2/TRBV6-3	few	.	TRBJ1-1	TGTGCCAGCAGTTACGGGGCAGGAGGGAGGACTGAAGCTTTCTTT	CASSYGAGGRTEAFF
TRBV4-3	.	.	TRBJ2-2	TGCGCCAGCAGCCAAGATCGAGGGACCGGGGAGCTGTTTTTT	CASSQDRGTGELFF
TRBV5-1	.	TRBD1	TRBJ1-2	TGCGCCAGCAGCACTGCCGGGACAGGGTTTGGCTACACCTTC	CASSTAGTGFGYTF
TRBV10-3	.	TRBD2	TRBJ2-5	TGTGCCATCAGTCGAGCGGGGGGGCAACAAGAGACCCAGTACTTC	CAISRAGGQQETQYF
TRBV4-3	.	.	TRBJ2-7	TGCGCCAGCAGCCAAGTATGGGGGGTTATGGGCGAGCAGTACTTC	CASSQVWGVMGEQYF
TRBV12-3/TRBV12-4	.	.	TRBJ1-4	TGTGCCAGCAGATTGGACATGGACGAAAAACTGTTTTTT	CASRLDMDEKLFF
TRBV4-3	.	TRBD1	TRBJ2-7	TGCGCCAGCAGCCTTCGGGACAGCCACTCCTACGAGCAGTACTTC	CASSLRDSHSYEQYF
TRBV9	.	.	TRBJ2-2	TGTGCCAGCAGCGTAGGAGGCAGCTACCGGGAGCTGTTTTTT	CASSVGGSYRELFF
TRBV6-2/TRBV6-3	.	TRBD1	TRBJ1-2	TGTGCCAGCAGTTACCTCTCACCGGGACAGGGGGGAAATGGCTACACCTTC	CASSYLSPGQGGNGYTF
TRBV7-2	.	TRBD2	TRBJ2-3	TGTGCCAGCAGCGATCTAGGGCGGGGGGGCCAGGTCACAGATACGCAGTATTTT	CASSDLGRGGQVTDTQYF
TRBV19	.	.	TRBJ1-1	TGTGCCAGTAGTACGAGGGACACTGAAGCTTTCTTT	CASSTRDTEAFF
TRBV7-2	.	.	TRBJ1-6	TGTGCCAGCACCATACAGAGCTCCTATAATTCACCCCTCCACTTT	CASTIQSSYNSPLHF
TRBV7-2	.	.	TRBJ2-1	TGTGCCAGCAGAGCCGGGACAACGGGTGAGCAGTTCTTC	CASRAGTTGEQFF
TRBV7-8	few	.	TRBJ1-4	TGTGCCAGCAGCTTAGCAAGGGACAAGGGTGAAAAACTGTTTTTT	CASSLARDKGEKLFF
TRBV7-2	.	TRBD2	TRBJ2-5	TGTGCCAGCAGCTTAACTAGCGGGAGGGGAGGGGAGACCCAGTACTTC	CASSLTSGRGGETQYF
TRBV18	few	.	TRBJ1-2	TGTGCCAGCTCACCACGAACTTACGGCTACACCTTC	CASSPRTYGYTF
TRBV4-1	.	TRBD1	TRBJ1-1	TGCGCCAGCAGCCAGAAAGGACAGGGAATGAACACTGAAGCTTTCTTT	CASSQKGQGMNTEAFF
TRBV28	medium-sized	TRBD1	TRBJ2-5	TGTGCCAGCAGCCCCGACAGGGGCGAGTACCAAGAGACCCAGTACTTC	CASSPDRGEYQETQYF
TRBV11-2	.	.	TRBJ1-2	TGTGCCAGCAGCACCTCTCAGACGGGGGGCTACACCTTC	CASSTSQTGGYTF
TRBV28	once	.	TRBJ1-4	TGTGCCAGCAGTTGGTCCCCTCTGATGACAGGCAACAATGAAAAACTGTTTTTT	CASSWSPLMTGNNEKLFF
TRBV28	.	TRBD1	TRBJ1-1	TGTGCCAGCAGTTTCTTTACTGCAGGGGGCTCCTTGAATACTGAAGCTTTCTTT	CASSFFTAGGSLNTEAFF
TRBV27	.	TRBD2	TRBJ2-1	TGTGCCAGCAGTGGCACCGGGACTAGCGGTTACAATGAGCAGTTCTTC	CASSGTGTSGYNEQFF
TRBV4-3	.	.	TRBJ1-2	TGCGCCAGCAGCCAAGATCGGGGAGCGGGCTACACCTTC	CASSQDRGAGYTF
TRBV19	.	.	TRBJ2-4	TGTGCCAGTAGTACTCTCTCGACGGAGTTAGCCAAAAACATTCAGTACTTC	CASSTLSTELAKNIQYF
TRBV3-1/TRBV3-2	.	TRBD2	TRBJ2-1	TGTGCCAGCAGCCACTCACTAGCGGGGGGCTACAATGAGCAGTTCTTC	CASSHSLAGGYNEQFF
TRBV29-1	.	TRBD1	TRBJ1-5	TGCAGCGCTAATACAGGGGAGGGCAATCAGCCCCAGCATTTT	CSANTGEGNQPQHF
TRBV30	once	.	TRBJ1-6	TGTGCCTGGGACGATGGGGGGGGTTCACCCCTCCACTTT	CAWDDGGGSPLHF
TRBV2	.	.	TRBJ1-1	TGTGCCAGCAGTGATCAGATCAGGGTAACGAACACTGAAGCTTTCTTT	CASSDQIRVTNTEAFF
TRBV30	.	TRBD2	TRBJ2-2	TGTGCCTGGGACGGACTAGCGGGAGGCCACACCGGGGAGCTGTTTTTT	CAWDGLAGGHTGELFF
TRBV27	once	.	TRBJ1-1	TGTGCCAGCAGTTCCCGGTTGAACACTGAAGCTTTCTTT	CASSSRLNTEAFF
TRBV4-1	few	TRBD1	TRBJ1-1	TGCGCCAGCAGCCCAGTCCCGGGACAGGGAAGAACCACTGAAGCTTTCTTT	CASSPVPGQGRTTEAFF
TRBV6-1	.	.	TRBJ2-2	TGTGCCAGCAGTGAAGCGGGAGGCACCGGGGAGCTGTTTTTT	CASSEAGGTGELFF
TRBV2	.	TRBD2	TRBJ2-1	TGTGCCAGCAGTGATCCCCGGGGGGGGGAGCAGTTCTTC	CASSDPRGGEQFF
TRBV9	.	.	TRBJ2-3	TGTGCCAGCAGCGTGTCCAGGGCTAATACGCAGTATTTT	CASSVSRANTQYF